The entry that follows covers one T cell receptor beta chain sequence. This sample is part of a study of T cell changes during pregnancy in multiple sclerosis. The assay was immunoSEQ multiplex PCR, and TCRdb's table has in-frame clones only and misses some. The sample consists of tens of thousands of clones, approximately 94% of them appearing once. Per the germline V gene, CDR1 is SNHLY and CDR2 is FYNNEI. The length of the CDR3 is 15 residues. Trimming removed 0 bases from V and 7 bases from J, with 15 bases in between. This sequence was found in a female donor with multiple sclerosis, enrolled in a pregnancy study. Sequenced here: peripheral blood, sampled in the third trimester of pregnancy. V usage is TRBV2 and J usage is TRBJ1-1; D might be TRBD1 (6 bases). CDR3 loop: CASSEALQGQGEAFF. In nucleotides, the CDR3 is TGTGCCAGCAGTGAAGCGCTTCAGGGGCAGGGTGAAGCTTTCTTT.